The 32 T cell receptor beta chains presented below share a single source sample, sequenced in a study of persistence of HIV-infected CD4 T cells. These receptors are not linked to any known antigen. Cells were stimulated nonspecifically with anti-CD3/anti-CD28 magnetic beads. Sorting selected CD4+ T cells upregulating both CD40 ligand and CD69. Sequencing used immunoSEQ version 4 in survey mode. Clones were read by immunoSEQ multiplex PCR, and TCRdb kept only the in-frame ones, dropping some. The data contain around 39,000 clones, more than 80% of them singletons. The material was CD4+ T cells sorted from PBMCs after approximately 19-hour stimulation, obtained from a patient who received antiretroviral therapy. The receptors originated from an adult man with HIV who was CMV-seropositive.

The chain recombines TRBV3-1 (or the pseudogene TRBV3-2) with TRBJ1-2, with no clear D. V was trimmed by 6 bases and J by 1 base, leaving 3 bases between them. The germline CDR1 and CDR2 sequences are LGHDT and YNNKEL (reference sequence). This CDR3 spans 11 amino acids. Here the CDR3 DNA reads TGTGCCAGCAGTCATAACTATGGCTACACCTTC. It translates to CASSHNYGYTF.

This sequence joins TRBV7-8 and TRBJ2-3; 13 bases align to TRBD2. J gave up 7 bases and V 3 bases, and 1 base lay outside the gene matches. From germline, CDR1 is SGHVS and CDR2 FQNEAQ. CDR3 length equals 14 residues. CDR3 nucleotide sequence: TGTGCCAGCAGCTTGGGACTAGCGGGATATACGCAGTATTTT. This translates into CASSLGLAGYTQYF. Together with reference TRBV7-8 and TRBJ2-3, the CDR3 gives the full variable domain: GAGVSQSPRYKVAKRGQDVALRCDPISGHVSLFWYQQALGQGPEFLTYFQNEAQLDKSGLPSDRFFAERPEGSVSTLKIQRTQQEDSAVYLCASSLGLAGYTQYFGPGTRLTVL.

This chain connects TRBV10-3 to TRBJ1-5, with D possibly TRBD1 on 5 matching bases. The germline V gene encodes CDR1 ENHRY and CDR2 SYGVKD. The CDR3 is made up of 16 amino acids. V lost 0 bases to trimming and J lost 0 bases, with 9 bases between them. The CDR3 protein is CAISESGLASNQPQHF. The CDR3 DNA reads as TGTGCCATCAGTGAGTCGGGGCTCGCTAGCAATCAGCCCCAGCATTTT.

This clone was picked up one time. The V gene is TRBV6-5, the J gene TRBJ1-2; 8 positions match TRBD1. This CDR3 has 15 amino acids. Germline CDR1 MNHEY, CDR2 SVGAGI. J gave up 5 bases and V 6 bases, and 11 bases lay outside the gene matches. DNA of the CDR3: TGTGCCAGCAGACCCGGACAGGGCGGCTCTTATGGCTACACCTTC. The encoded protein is CASRPGQGGSYGYTF.

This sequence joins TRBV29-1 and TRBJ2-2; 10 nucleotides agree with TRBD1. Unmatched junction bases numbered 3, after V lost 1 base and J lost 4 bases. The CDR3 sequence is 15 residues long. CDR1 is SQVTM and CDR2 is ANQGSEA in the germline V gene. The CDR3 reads CSVEAGQGGTGELFF. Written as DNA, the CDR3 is TGCAGCGTTGAAGCAGGACAGGGGGGCACCGGGGAGCTGTTTTTT.

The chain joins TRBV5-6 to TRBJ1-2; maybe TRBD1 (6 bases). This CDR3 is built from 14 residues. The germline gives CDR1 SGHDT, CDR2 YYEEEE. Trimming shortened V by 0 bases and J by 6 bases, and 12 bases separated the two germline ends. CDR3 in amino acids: CASSLDRGFDGYTF. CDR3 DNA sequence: TGTGCCAGCAGCTTGGATAGGGGGTTCGATGGCTACACCTTC.

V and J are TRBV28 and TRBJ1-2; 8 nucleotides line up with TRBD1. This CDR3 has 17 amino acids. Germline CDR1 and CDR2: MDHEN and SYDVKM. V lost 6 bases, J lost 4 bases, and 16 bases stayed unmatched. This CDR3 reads CASSPPMTGERGYGYTF. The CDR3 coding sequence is TGTGCCAGCAGCCCCCCCATGACAGGGGAGAGAGGCTATGGCTACACCTTC.

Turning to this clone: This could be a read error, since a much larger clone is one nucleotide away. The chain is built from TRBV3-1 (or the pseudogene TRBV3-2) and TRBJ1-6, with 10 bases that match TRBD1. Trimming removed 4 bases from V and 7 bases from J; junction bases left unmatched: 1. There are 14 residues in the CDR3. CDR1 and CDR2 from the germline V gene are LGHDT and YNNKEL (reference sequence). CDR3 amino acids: CASSRGQGNSPLHF. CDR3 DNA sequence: TGTGCCAGCAGCCGGGGACAGGGGAATTCACCCCTCCACTTT.

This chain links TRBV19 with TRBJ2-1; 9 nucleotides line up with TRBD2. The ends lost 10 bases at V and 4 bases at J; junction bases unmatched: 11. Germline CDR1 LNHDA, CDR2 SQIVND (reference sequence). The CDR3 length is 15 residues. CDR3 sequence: CATRRVRGGYNEQFF. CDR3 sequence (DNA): TGTGCCACCAGGCGGGTGCGGGGGGGATACAATGAGCAGTTCTTC.

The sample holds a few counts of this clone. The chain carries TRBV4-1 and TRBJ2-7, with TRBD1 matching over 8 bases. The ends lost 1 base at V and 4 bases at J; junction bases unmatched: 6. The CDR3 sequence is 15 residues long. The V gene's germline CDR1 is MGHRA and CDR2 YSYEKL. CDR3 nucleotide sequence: TGCGCCAGCAGCCAAGTGGGAACAGGGGGTTACGAGCAGTACTTC. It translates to CASSQVGTGGYEQYF.

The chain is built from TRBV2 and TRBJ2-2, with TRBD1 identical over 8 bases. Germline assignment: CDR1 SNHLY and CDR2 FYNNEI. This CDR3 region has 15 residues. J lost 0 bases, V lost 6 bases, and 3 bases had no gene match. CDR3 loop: CASRAGGANTGELFF. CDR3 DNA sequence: TGTGCCAGCAGAGCAGGGGGCGCGAACACCGGGGAGCTGTTTTTT.

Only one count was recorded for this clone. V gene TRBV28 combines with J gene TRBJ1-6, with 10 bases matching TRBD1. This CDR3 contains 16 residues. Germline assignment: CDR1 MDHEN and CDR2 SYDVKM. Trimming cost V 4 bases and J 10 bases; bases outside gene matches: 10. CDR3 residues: CASSSPPGTGDSPLHF. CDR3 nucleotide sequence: TGTGCCAGCAGTTCCCCCCCCGGGACAGGGGACTCACCCCTCCACTTT.

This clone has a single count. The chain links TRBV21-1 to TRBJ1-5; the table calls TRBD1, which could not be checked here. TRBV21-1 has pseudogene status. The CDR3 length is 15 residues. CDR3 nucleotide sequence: TGTGCCAGCAGCAATGGGACAGGATATACACAGCCCCAGCATTTT. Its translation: CASSNGTGYTQPQHF.

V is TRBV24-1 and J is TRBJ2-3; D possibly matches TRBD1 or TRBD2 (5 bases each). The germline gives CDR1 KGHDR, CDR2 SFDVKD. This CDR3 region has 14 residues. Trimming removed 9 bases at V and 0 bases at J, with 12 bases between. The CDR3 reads CATSRGLSTDTQYF. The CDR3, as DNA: TGTGCCACCTCGAGGGGATTGAGCACAGATACGCAGTATTTT.

In DNA form, the CDR3 reads TGTGCCAGCGGACAGCACAATCAGCCCCAGCATTTT. Translating gives CASGQHNQPQHF. The chain employs TRBV19 and TRBJ1-5; a weak D match, TRBD1 (6 bases). The V and J ends lost 9 bases and 3 bases respectively, with 9 bases between them. This CDR3 has 12 amino acids. Germline CDR1 LNHDA, CDR2 SQIVND (reference sequence).

The CDR3 DNA reads as TGTGCCAGCAGCCAAGTAAGGGGGGGAATCTACAATGAGCAGTTCTTC. This sequence encodes CASSQVRGGIYNEQFF. This rearrangement joins TRBV3-1 (or the pseudogene TRBV3-2) to TRBJ2-1, with a tentative D call TRBD2 (7 bases). This CDR3 contains 16 residues. Germline V gene lookup returns CDR1 LGHDT and CDR2 YNNKEL (reference sequence). The V gene lost 1 base and the J gene lost 3 bases, with 13 bases spanning the gap.

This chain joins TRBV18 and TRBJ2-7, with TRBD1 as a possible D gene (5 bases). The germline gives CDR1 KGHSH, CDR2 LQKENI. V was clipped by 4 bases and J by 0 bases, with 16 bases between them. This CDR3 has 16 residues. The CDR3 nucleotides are TGTGCCAGCTCACGGACAATTGTTGGAGACTCCTACGAGCAGTACTTC. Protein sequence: CASSRTIVGDSYEQYF.

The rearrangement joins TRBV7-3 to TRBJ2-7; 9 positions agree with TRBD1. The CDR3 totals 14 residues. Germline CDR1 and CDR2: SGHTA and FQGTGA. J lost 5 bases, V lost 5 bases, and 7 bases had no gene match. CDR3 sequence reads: CASSPADRGNEQYF. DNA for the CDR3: TGTGCCAGCAGCCCCGCAGACAGGGGGAACGAGCAGTACTTC.

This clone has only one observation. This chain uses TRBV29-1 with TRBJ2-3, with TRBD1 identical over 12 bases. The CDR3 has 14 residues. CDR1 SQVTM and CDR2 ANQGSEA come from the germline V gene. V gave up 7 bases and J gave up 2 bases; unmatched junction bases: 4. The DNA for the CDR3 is TGCAGCGGGGGACAGGGGGCTGACACAGATACGCAGTATTTT. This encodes CSGGQGADTDTQYF.

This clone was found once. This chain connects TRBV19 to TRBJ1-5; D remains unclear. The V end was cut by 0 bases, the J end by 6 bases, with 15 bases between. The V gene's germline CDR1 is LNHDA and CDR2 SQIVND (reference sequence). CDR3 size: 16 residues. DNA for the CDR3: TGTGCCAGTAGTATAGATCTGGGGAAATGGACTCAGCCCCAGCATTTT. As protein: CASSIDLGKWTQPQHF. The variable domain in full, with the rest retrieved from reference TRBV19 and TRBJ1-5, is DGGITQSPKYLFRKEGQNVTLSCEQNLNHDAMYWYRQDPGQGLRLIYYSQIVNDFQKGDIAEGYSVSREKKESFPLTVTSAQKNPTAFYLCASSIDLGKWTQPQHFGDGTRLSIL.

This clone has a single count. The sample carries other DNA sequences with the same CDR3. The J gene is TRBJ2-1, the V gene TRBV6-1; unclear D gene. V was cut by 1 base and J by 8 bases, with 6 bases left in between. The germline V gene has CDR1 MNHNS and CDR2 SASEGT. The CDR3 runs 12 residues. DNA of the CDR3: TGTGCCAGCAGTGAAGAGAGGTATGAGCAGTTCTTC. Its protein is CASSEERYEQFF.

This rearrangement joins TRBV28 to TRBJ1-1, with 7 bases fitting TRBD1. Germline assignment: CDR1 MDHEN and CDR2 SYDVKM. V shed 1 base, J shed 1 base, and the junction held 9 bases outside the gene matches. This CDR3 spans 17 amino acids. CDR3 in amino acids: CASSLLKGGGANTEAFF. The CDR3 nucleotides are TGTGCCAGCAGTTTATTAAAGGGAGGGGGCGCGAACACTGAAGCTTTCTTT. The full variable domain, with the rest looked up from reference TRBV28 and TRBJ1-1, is DVKVTQSSRYLVKRTGEKVFLECVQDMDHENMFWYRQDPGLGLRLIYFSYDVKMKEKGDIPEGYSVSREKKERFSLILESASTNQTSMYLCASSLLKGGGANTEAFFGQGTRLTVV.

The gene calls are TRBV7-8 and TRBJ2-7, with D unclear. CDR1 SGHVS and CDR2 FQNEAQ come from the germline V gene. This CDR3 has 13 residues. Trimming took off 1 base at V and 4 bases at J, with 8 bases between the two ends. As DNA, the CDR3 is TGTGCCAGCAGCTTAGGATGGGATTACGAGCAGTACTTC. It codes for CASSLGWDYEQYF.

The CDR3 here is CASGDSGYQETQYF. The DNA for the CDR3 is TGTGCCTCCGGGGACAGTGGATACCAAGAGACCCAGTACTTC. J is TRBJ2-5 and V is TRBV24-1, with TRBD1 matching 7 bases. Germline V gene sequence: CDR1 KGHDR, CDR2 SFDVKD. Trimming at V came to 12 bases and at J to 0 bases, leaving 9 bases not matched to a gene. This CDR3 has 14 residues.

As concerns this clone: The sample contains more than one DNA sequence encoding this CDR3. This chain's CDR3 is CASSLTGGEQFF. Here the CDR3 DNA reads TGTGCCAGCAGTTTAACGGGGGGAGAGCAGTTCTTC. This chain uses TRBV12-3 or TRBV12-4 with TRBJ2-1; 7 nucleotides match TRBD2. V trimming: 2 bases; J trimming: 10 bases; junction bases outside the gene matches: 2. This CDR3 is built from 12 residues.

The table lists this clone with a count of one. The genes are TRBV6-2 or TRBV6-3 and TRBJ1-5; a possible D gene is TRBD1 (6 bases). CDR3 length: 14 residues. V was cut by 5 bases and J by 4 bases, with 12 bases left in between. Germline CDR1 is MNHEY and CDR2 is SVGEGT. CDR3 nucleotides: TGTGCCAGCAGTAGCAGGGGCCTAAATCAGCCCCAGCATTTT. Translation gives CASSSRGLNQPQHF.

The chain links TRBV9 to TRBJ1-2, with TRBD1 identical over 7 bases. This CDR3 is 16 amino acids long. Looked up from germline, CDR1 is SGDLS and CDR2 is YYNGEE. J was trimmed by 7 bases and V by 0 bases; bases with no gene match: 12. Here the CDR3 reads CASSVGGVGGKTGYTF. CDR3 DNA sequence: TGTGCCAGCAGCGTAGGAGGGGTAGGGGGCAAGACTGGCTACACCTTC.

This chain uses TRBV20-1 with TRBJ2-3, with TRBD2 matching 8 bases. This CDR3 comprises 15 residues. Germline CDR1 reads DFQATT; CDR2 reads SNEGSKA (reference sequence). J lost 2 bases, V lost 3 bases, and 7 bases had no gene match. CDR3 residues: CSASDTSGYTDTQYF. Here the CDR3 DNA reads TGCAGTGCTAGTGATACTAGCGGCTACACAGATACGCAGTATTTT.

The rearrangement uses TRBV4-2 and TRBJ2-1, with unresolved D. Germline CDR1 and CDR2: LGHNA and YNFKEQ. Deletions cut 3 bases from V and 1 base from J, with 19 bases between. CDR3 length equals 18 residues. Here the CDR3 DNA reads TGTGCCAGCAGCCAGCTTCTCGGGCCTCAAGGTTCCTACAATGAGCAGTTCTTC. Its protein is CASSQLLGPQGSYNEQFF.

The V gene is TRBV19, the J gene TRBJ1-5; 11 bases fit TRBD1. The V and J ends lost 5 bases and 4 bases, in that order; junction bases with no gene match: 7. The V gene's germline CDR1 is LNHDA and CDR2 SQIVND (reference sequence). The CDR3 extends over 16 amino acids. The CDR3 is CASSALDRGPNQPQHF. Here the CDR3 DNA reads TGTGCCAGTAGTGCTTTGGACAGGGGGCCTAATCAGCCCCAGCATTTT.

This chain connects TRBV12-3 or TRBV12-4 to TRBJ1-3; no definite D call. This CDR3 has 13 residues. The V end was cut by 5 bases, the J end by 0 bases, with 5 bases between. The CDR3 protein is CASSGISGNTIYF. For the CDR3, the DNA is TGTGCCAGCAGTGGGATCTCTGGAAACACCATATATTTT.

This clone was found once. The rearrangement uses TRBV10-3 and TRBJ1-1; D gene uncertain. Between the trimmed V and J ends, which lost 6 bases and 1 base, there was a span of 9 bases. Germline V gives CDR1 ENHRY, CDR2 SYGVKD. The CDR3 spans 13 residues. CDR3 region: CAIRGMGNTEAFF. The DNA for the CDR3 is TGTGCCATCAGGGGTATGGGGAACACTGAAGCTTTCTTT.